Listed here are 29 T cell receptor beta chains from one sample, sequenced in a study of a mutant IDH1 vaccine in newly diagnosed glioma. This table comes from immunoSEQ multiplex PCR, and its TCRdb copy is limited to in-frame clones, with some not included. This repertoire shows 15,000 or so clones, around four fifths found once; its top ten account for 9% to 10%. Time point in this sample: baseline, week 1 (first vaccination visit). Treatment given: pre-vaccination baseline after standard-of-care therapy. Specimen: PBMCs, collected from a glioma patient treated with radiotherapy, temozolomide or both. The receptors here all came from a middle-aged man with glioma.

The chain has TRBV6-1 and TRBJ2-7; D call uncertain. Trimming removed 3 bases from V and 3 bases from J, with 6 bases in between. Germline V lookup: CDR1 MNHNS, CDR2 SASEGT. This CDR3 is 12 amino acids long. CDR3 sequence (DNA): TGTGCCAGCAGTGAGACTTACTACGAGCAGTACGTC. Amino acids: CASSETYYEQYV.

The CDR3 DNA reads as TGTGCCAGCAGTCCATTCGGCGCCTACAATGAGCAGTTCTTC. Its translation is CASSPFGAYNEQFF. This chain joins TRBV6-5 and TRBJ2-1; D is undetermined. Trimming left V 5 bases short and J 2 bases short, with 10 bases between. Germline V gene sequence: CDR1 MNHEY, CDR2 SVGAGI. This CDR3 contains 14 residues.

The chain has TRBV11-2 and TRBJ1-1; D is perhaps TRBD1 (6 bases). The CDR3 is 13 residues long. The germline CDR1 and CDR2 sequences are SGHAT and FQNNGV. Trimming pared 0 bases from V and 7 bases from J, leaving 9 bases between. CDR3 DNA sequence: TGTGCCAGCAGCTTAGATCAGGGGTTTGAAGCTTTCTTT. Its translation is CASSLDQGFEAFF.

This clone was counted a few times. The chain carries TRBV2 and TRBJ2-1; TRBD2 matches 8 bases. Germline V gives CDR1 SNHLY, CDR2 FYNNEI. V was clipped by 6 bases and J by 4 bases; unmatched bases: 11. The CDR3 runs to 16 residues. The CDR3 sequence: CASRGDSGKGYNEQFF. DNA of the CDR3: TGTGCCAGCAGGGGTGATAGCGGGAAAGGGTACAATGAGCAGTTCTTC.

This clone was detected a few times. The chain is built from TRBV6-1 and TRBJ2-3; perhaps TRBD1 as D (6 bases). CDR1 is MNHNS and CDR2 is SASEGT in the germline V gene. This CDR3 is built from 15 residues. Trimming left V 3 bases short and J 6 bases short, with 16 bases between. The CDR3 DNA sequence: TGTGCCAGCAGTGACCAACAGGGTTTCTTCGATACGCAGTATTTT. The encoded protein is CASSDQQGFFDTQYF.

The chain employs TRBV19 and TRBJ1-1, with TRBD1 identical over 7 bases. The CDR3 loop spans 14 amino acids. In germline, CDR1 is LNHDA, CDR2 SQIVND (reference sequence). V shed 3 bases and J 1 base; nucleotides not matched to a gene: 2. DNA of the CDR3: TGTGCCAGTAGTATGGGACAGCAGAACACTGAAGCTTTCTTT. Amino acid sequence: CASSMGQQNTEAFF.

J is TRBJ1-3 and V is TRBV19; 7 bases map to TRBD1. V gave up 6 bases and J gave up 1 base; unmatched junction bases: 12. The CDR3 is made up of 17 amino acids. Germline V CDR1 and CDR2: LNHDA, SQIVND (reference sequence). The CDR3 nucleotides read TGTGCCAGTAGCGGACAGGACTTTCTTCTATCTGGAAACACCATATATTTT. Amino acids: CASSGQDFLLSGNTIYF.

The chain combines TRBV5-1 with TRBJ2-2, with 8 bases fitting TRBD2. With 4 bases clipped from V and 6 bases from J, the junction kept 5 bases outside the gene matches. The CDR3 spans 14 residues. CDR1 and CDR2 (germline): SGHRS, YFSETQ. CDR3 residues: CASSPVREAGELFF. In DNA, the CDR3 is TGCGCCAGCAGCCCGGTGCGGGAGGCCGGGGAGCTGTTTTTT.

The CDR3 DNA is TGTGCCACCAGCAGAGGTGGCGAGGATGAGCAGTTCTTC. Its translation: CATSRGGEDEQFF. The genes are TRBV15 and TRBJ2-1, with no clear D. Germline V gene lookup returns CDR1 LNHNV and CDR2 YYDKDF (reference sequence). The CDR3 contains 13 residues. V was shortened by 1 base and J by 8 bases, with 9 bases between the two germline ends.

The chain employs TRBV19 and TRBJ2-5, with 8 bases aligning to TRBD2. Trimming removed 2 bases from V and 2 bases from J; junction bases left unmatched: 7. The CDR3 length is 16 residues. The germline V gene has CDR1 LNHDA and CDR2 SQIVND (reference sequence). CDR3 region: CASSITRGGKQETQYF. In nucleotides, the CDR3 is TGTGCCAGTAGTATAACCCGCGGGGGGAAACAAGAGACCCAGTACTTC.

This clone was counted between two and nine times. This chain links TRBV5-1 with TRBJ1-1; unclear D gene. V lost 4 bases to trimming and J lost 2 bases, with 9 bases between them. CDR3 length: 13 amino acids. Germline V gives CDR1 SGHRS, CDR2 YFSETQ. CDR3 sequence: CASSPTDNTEAFF. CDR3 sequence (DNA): TGCGCCAGCAGCCCCACTGATAACACTGAAGCTTTCTTT.

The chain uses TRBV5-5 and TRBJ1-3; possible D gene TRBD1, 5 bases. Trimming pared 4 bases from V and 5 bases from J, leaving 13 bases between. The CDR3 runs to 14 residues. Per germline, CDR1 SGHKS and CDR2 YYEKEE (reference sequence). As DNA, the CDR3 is TGTGCCAGCAGCCTCCGGGACCCGCGAAACACCATATATTTT. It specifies CASSLRDPRNTIYF.

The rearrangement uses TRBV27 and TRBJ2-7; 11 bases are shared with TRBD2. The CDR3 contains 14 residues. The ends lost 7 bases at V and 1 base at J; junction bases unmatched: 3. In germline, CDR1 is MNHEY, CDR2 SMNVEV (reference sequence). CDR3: CASIRTSGSYEQYF. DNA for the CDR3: TGTGCCAGCATTCGGACTAGCGGGTCCTACGAGCAGTACTTC.

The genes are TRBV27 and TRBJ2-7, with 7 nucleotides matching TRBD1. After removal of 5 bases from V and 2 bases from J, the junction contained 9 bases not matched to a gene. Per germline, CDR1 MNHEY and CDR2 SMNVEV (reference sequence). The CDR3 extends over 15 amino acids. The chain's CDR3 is CASSPLGDSTYEQYV. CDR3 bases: TGTGCCAGCAGTCCACTAGGGGACAGTACCTACGAGCAGTACGTC.

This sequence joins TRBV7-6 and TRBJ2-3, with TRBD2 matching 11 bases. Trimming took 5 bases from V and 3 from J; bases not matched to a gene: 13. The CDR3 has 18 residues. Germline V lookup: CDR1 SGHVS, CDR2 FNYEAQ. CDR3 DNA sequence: TGTGCCAGCAGCCCGGCGTCAGGTAGCGGGAGGGGGACAGATACGCAGTATTTT. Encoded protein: CASSPASGSGRGTDTQYF.

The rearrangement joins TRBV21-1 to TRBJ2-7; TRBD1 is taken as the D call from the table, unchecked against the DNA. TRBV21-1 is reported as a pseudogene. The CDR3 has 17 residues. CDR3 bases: TGTGCCAGCAGCGAACACGCTTCCGGGACAGATTCCTACGAGCAGTACGTC. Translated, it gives CASSEHASGTDSYEQYV.

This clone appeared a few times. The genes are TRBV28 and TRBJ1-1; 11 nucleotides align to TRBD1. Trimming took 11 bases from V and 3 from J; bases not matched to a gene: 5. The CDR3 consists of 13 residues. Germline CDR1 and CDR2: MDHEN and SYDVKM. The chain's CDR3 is CAHRDRGYTEAFF. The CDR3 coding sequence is TGTGCCCACAGGGACAGGGGGTACACTGAAGCTTTCTTT.

The CDR3 spells CASSPFRQANTEAFF. In DNA, the CDR3 is TGTGCCAGCAGCCCTTTCCGACAGGCTAACACTGAAGCTTTCTTT. The rearrangement joins TRBV11-2 to TRBJ1-1; possible D gene TRBD1, 6 bases. This CDR3 spans 15 amino acids. Trimming cost V 5 bases and J 2 bases, with 15 bases left between them. Germline values: CDR1 SGHAT, CDR2 FQNNGV.

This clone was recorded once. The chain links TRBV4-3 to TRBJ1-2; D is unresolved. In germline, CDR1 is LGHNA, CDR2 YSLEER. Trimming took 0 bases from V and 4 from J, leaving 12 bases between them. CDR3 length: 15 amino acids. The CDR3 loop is CASSQDRDGPYGYTF. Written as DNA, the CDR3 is TGCGCCAGCAGCCAAGATCGTGACGGCCCCTATGGCTACACCTTC.

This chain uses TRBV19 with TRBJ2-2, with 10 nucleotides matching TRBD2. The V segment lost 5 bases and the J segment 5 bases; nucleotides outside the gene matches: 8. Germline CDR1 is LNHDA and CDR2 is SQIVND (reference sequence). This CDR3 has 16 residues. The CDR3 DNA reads TGTGCCAGTAGTTGGGCAGGGACTAGCGCTACCGGGGAGCTGTTTTTT. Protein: CASSWAGTSATGELFF. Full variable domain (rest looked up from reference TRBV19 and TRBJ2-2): DGGITQSPKYLFRKEGQNVTLSCEQNLNHDAMYWYRQDPGQGLRLIYYSQIVNDFQKGDIAEGYSVSREKKESFPLTVTSAQKNPTAFYLCASSWAGTSATGELFFGEGSRLTVL.

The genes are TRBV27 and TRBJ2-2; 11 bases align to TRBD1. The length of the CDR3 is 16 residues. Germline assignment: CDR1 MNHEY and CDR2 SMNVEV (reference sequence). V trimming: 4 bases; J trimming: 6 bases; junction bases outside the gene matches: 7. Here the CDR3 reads CASSSPGQGVPGELFF. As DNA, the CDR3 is TGTGCCAGCAGTTCTCCGGGACAGGGGGTCCCCGGGGAGCTGTTTTTT.

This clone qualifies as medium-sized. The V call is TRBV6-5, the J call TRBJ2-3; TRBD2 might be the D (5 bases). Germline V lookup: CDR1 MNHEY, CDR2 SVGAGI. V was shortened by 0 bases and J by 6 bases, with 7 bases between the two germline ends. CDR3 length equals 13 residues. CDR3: CASSYSERDTQYF. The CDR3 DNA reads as TGTGCCAGCAGTTACTCGGAGCGGGATACGCAGTATTTT.

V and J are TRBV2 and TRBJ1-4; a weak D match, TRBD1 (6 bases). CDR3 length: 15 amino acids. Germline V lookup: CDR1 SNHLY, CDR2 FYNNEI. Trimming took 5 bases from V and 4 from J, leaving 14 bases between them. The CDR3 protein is CASSFTGLLNEKLFF. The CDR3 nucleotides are TGTGCCAGCAGTTTTACAGGGCTCCTTAATGAAAAACTGTTTTTT.

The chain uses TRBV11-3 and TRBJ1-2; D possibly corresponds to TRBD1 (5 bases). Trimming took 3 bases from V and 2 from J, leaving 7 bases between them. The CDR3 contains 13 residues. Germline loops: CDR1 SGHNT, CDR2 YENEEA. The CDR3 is CASSFGGNYGYTF. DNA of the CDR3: TGTGCCAGCAGCTTTGGGGGAAACTATGGCTACACCTTC. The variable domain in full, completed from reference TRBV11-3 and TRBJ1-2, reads EAGVVQSPRYKIIEKKQPVAFWCNPISGHNTLYWYLQNLGQGPELLIRYENEEAVDDSQLPKDRFSAERLKGVDSTLKIQPAELGDSAVYLCASSFGGNYGYTFGSGTRLTVV.

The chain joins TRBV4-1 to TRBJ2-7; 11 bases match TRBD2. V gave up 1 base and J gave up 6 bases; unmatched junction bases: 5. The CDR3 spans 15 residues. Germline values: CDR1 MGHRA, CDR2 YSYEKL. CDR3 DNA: TGCGCCAGCAGCCAAGGGCTAGCGGGAGGTCTCGAGCAGTACTTC. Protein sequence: CASSQGLAGGLEQYF.

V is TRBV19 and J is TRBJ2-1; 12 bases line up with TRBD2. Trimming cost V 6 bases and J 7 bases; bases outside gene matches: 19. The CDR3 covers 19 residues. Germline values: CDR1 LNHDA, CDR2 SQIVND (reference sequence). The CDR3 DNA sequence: TGTGCCAGTAGCCCCTCGATAACTAGCGGGAGGACCGGAGGGAATGAGCAGTTCTTC. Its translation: CASSPSITSGRTGGNEQFF. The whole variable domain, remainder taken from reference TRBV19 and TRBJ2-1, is DGGITQSPKYLFRKEGQNVTLSCEQNLNHDAMYWYRQDPGQGLRLIYYSQIVNDFQKGDIAEGYSVSREKKESFPLTVTSAQKNPTAFYLCASSPSITSGRTGGNEQFFGPGTRLTVL.

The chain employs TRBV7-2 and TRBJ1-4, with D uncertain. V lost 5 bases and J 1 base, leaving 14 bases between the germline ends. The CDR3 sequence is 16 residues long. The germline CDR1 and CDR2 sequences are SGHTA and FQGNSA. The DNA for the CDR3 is TGTGCCAGCAGCGCACAACCGACGGGAACTAATGAAAAACTGTTTTTT. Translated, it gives CASSAQPTGTNEKLFF.

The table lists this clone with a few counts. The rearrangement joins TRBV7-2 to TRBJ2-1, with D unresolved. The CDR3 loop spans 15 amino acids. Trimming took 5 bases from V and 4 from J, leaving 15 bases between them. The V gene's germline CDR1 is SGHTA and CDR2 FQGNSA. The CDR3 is CASSPQSVGYNEQFF. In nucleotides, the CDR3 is TGTGCCAGCAGCCCCCAATCGGTGGGATACAATGAGCAGTTCTTC.

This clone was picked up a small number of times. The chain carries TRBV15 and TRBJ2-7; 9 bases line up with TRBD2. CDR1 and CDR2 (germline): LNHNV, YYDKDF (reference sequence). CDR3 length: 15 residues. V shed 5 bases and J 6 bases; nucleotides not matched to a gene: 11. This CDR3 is CATSPDSSGRGEQYF. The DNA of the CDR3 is TGTGCCACCAGCCCAGACAGTAGCGGGAGAGGCGAGCAGTACTTC.